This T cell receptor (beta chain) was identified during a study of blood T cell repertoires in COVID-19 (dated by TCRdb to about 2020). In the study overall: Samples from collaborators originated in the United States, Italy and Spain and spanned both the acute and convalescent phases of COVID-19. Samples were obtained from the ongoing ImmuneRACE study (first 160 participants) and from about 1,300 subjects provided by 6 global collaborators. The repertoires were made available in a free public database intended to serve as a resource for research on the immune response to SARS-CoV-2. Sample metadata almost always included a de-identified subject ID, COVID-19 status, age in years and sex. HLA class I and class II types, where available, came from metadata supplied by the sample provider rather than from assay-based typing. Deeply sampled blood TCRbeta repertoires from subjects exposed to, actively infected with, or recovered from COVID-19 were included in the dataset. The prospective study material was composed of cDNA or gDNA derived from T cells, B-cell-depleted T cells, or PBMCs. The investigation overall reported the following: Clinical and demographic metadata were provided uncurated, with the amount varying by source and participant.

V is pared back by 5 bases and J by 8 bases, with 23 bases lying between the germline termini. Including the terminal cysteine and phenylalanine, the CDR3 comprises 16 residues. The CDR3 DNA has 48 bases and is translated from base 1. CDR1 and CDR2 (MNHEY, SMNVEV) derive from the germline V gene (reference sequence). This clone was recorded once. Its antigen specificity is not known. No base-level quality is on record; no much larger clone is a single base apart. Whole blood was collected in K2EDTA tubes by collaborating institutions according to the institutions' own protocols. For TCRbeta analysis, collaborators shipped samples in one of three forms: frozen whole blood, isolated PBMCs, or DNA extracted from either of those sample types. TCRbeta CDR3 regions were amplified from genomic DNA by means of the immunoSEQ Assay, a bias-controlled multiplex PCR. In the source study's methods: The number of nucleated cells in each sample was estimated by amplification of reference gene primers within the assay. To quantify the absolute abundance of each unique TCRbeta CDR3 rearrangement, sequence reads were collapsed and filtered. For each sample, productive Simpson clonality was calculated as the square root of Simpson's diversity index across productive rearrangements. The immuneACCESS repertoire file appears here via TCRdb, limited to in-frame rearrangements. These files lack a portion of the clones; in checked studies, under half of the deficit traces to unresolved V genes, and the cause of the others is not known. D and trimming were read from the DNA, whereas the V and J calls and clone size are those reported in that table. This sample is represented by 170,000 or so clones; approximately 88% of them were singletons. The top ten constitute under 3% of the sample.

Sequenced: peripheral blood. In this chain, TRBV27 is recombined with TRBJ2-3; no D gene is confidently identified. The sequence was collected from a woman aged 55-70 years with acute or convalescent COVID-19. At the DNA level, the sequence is TGTGCCAGCAGTCTCTCCCCGGTAATCCAACGGGTTACGCAGTATTTT. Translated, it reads CASSLSPVIQRVTQYF.